This T cell receptor beta chain was recovered during a study of post-analysis software for immune sequencing data. Study details: Relapsing-remitting, secondary progressive and progressive-relapsing courses of multiple sclerosis were included.

Carried by the TCR beta cDNA libraries were unique molecular identifiers. When about 0.95 to 10 million T cells were used, they gave a few hundred thousand cDNA molecules. TCRdb re-derived calls from the PCR reads in MiXCR, one entry per CDR3 protein. Here the sample spans about 540,000 distinct CDR3 sequences, 34% being singletons. Study findings and constraints: Patients with multiple sclerosis recorded significantly lower normalized Chao1 diversity than controls, the study found. Pronounced co-clustering by F measure was evident among identically batched samples.

With respect to this clonotype: The antigen is undetermined.

The sequence came from a girl aged 2-17 years with multiple sclerosis. The sample taken for sequencing was blood.

This chain's CDR3 is CASSLGQASYEQYF. The CDR3 DNA reads as TGCGCCAGCAGCCTAGGACAGGCCTCCTACGAGCAGTACTTC. This sequence joins TRBV5-1 and TRBJ2-7, with 7 bases fitting TRBD1. The V and J ends lost 4 bases and 0 bases, in that order; junction bases with no gene match: 4. Germline-derived CDR1 and CDR2 are SGHRS and YFSETQ. The CDR3 has 14 residues. Full variable domain (missing parts from reference TRBV5-1 and TRBJ2-7): KAGVTQTPRYLIKTRGQQVTLSCSPISGHRSVSWYQQTPGQGLQFLFEYFSETQRNKGNFPGRFSGRQFSNSRSEMNVSTLELGDSALYLCASSLGQASYEQYFGPGTRLTVT.